The 4 T cell receptor beta chains below come from one sample, sequenced in a study of PD-1 blockade in mismatch repair-deficient tumors. Their recognized antigens are unknown. Described time point: approximately 10-day in vitro stimulation with candidate neoantigen peptide 4. The assay was immunoSEQ multiplex PCR, and TCRdb's table has in-frame clones only and misses some. The sample yields over 14,000 clones, around 84% seen once. The sequences come from cells cultured in vitro, collected from a patient treated with pembrolizumab. These receptors all come from an adult with mismatch repair-deficient cancer.

The genes are TRBV5-1 and TRBJ2-2; D remains unclear. Looked up from germline, CDR1 is SGHRS and CDR2 is YFSETQ. V lost 2 bases and J 2 bases, leaving 1 base between the germline ends. CDR3 length: 12 residues. CDR3 sequence reads: CASSFNTGELFF. DNA of the CDR3: TGCGCCAGCAGCTTCAACACCGGGGAGCTGTTTTTT.

The chain employs TRBV25-1 and TRBJ1-1, with D perhaps matching TRBD1 (5 bases). Trimming stripped 0 bases from V and 4 bases from J, with 9 bases between. The CDR3 covers 14 residues. The germline gives CDR1 MGHDK, CDR2 SYGVNS. CDR3 sequence (DNA): TGTGCCAGCAGTGAATATGGGGCAGGCACTGAAGCTTTCTTT. This translates into CASSEYGAGTEAFF.

V is TRBV28 and J is TRBJ2-1; 7 bases align to TRBD1. The J segment lost 10 bases and the V segment lost 5 bases, leaving 5 bases of the junction unmatched. Germline CDR1 MDHEN, CDR2 SYDVKM. This CDR3 is 12 amino acids long. The CDR3 here is CASSLTGQEQFF. CDR3 coding DNA: TGTGCCAGCAGTCTGACGGGACAGGAGCAGTTCTTC.

The chain recombines TRBV4-2 with TRBJ1-4; no clear D gene. V was shortened by 4 bases and J by 0 bases, with 6 bases between the two germline ends. The CDR3 sequence is 14 residues long. Germline V gene sequence: CDR1 LGHNA, CDR2 YNFKEQ. The CDR3 reads CASSPDATNEKLFF. CDR3 DNA sequence: TGTGCCAGCAGCCCTGATGCAACTAATGAAAAACTGTTTTTT.